The next 10 T cell receptor beta chains were all read from a single sample in a study of T cells after yellow fever vaccination. MiXCR, run by TCRdb on the 5' RACE reads, gives a single entry per CDR3 protein. In the table there are a few hundred thousand distinct CDR3 sequences, 10% to 15% of which are singletons. The sequencing here drew on CD4+ T cells sorted from PBMCs, taken 45 days after the yellow fever booster vaccination. These receptors came from a young man who received the YFV17D yellow fever vaccine.

The J gene is TRBJ2-2, the V gene TRBV5-1, with D possibly matching TRBD1 (6 bases). Germline V CDR1 and CDR2: SGHRS, YFSETQ. The CDR3 has 17 residues. Deletions cut 2 bases from V and 4 bases from J, with 18 bases between. CDR3 nucleotide sequence: TGCGCCAGCAGCTTCGGACAGTCGAAGGCGGTCACCGGGGAGCTGTTTTTT. Protein: CASSFGQSKAVTGELFF.

This sequence joins TRBV20-1 and TRBJ2-7; no reliable D call. The ends were cut back, 3 bases at V and 9 bases at J, with 15 bases in the middle. The germline V gene has CDR1 DFQATT and CDR2 SNEGSKA (reference sequence). The CDR3 is 12 residues long. CDR3 in amino acids: CSASRGDDGQYF. CDR3 nucleotides: TGCAGTGCTAGCCGAGGCGATGACGGGCAGTACTTC.

The rearrangement joins TRBV5-1 to TRBJ2-1; TRBD1 aligns across 11 bases. The CDR3 consists of 15 residues. V trimming: 3 bases; J trimming: 7 bases; junction bases outside the gene matches: 6. Germline CDR1 is SGHRS and CDR2 is YFSETQ. The CDR3 DNA reads as TGCGCCAGCAGCTCGGAGGGACAGGGGGTAAATGAGCAGTTCTTC. Translating gives CASSSEGQGVNEQFF.

This chain connects TRBV20-1 to TRBJ1-5; 9 positions match TRBD1. The CDR3 totals 14 residues. Germline assignment: CDR1 DFQATT and CDR2 SNEGSKA (reference sequence). The ends lost 3 bases at V and 7 bases at J; junction bases unmatched: 7. The CDR3 loop reads CSASYGTGYQPQHF. The DNA for the CDR3 is TGCAGTGCTAGTTACGGGACAGGGTACCAGCCCCAGCATTTT.

The chain uses TRBV11-3 and TRBJ2-3; TRBD2 matches at 7 bases. The J segment lost 11 bases and the V segment lost 4 bases, leaving 12 bases of the junction unmatched. The CDR3 runs to 14 residues. Looked up from germline, CDR1 is SGHNT and CDR2 is YENEEA. CDR3 amino acids: CASSSSGAGVGQYF. CDR3 nucleotides: TGTGCCAGCAGCTCAAGCGGGGCCGGCGTCGGGCAGTATTTT.

This chain joins TRBV10-1 and TRBJ2-1; D is undetermined. Germline CDR1 WNHNN, CDR2 SYGVQD (reference sequence). The CDR3 runs to 16 residues. The V and J ends lost 0 bases and 2 bases respectively, with 11 bases between them. In DNA form, the CDR3 reads TGCGCCAGCAGTGAGTCGATCACCAGGCCCTACAATGAGCAGTTCTTC. This gives the protein CASSESITRPYNEQFF.

This clonotype was seen more than once but under ten times. This sequence joins TRBV7-2 and TRBJ2-7; 8 positions agree with TRBD1. The CDR3 length is 16 residues. The germline CDR1 and CDR2 sequences are SGHTA and FQGNSA. The ends lost 1 base at V and 6 bases at J; junction bases unmatched: 11. For the CDR3, the DNA is TGTGCCAGCAGCTTAGTGTCCCGGACAGGGTACATCGAGCAGTACTTC. Translating it yields CASSLVSRTGYIEQYF.

V is TRBV5-1 and J is TRBJ2-7, with 8 bases identical to TRBD1. The ends lost 4 bases at V and 0 bases at J; junction bases unmatched: 9. This CDR3 region has 16 residues. Germline CDR1 and CDR2: SGHRS and YFSETQ. The CDR3 coding sequence is TGCGCCAGCAGCCCATCAGGGGACAGGACCTCCTACGAGCAGTACTTC. The encoded protein is CASSPSGDRTSYEQYF.

The rearrangement joins TRBV10-3 to TRBJ2-3; 10 nucleotides match TRBD2. V was pared by 5 bases and J by 0 bases, with 8 bases of the junction left unmatched. The CDR3 has 17 residues. Germline V gene data show CDR1 as ENHRY and CDR2 as SYGVKD. The CDR3 here is CAISQNGLAVSTDTQYF. As DNA, the CDR3 is TGTGCCATCAGTCAAAACGGACTAGCGGTGAGCACAGATACGCAGTATTTT.

This chain links TRBV7-2 with TRBJ1-2; tentatively, D is TRBD1 (5 bases). Germline CDR1 is SGHTA and CDR2 is FQGNSA. Deletions cut 0 bases from V and 7 bases from J, with 15 bases between. The CDR3 runs to 15 residues. The CDR3 protein is CASSLAEATVRGYTF. For the CDR3, the DNA is TGTGCCAGCAGCTTAGCAGAGGCGACAGTACGTGGCTACACCTTC.